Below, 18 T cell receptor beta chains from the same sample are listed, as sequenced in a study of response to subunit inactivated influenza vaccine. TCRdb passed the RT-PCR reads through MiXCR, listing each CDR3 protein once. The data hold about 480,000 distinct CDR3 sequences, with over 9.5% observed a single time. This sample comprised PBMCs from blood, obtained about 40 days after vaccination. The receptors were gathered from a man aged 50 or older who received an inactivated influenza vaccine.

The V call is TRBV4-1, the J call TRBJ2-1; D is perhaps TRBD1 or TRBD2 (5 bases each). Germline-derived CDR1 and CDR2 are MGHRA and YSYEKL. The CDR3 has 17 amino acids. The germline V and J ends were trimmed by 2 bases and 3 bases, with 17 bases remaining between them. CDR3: CASSQRDPSSLYNEQFF. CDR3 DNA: TGCGCCAGCAGCCAACGGGACCCCTCGTCGCTCTACAATGAGCAGTTCTTC.

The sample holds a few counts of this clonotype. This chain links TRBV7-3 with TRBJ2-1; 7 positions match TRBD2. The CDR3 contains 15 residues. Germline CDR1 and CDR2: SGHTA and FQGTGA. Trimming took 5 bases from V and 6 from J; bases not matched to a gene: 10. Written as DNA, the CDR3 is TGTGCCAGCAGCCCATGGGTGGCGGGGGTCAATGAGCAGTTCTTC. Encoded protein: CASSPWVAGVNEQFF. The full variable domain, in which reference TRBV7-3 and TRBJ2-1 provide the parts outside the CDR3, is GAGVSQTPSNKVTEKGKYVELRCDPISGHTALYWYRQSLGQGPEFLIYFQGTGAADDSGLPNDRFFAVRPEGSVSTLKIQRTERGDSAVYLCASSPWVAGVNEQFFGPGTRLTVL.

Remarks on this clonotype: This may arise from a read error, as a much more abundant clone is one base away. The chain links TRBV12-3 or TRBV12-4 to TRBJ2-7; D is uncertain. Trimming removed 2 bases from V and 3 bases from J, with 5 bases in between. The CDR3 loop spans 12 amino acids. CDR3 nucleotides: TGTGCCAGCAGTTTAATCGACTACGAGCAGTACTTC. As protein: CASSLIDYEQYF.

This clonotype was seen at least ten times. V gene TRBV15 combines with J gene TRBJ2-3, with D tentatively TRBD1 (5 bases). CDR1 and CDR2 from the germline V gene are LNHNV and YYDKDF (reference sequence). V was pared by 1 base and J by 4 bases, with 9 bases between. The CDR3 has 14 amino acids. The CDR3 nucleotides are TGTGCCACCAGCAGAGTTCAGGGCGCAGATACGCAGTATTTT. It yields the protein CATSRVQGADTQYF.

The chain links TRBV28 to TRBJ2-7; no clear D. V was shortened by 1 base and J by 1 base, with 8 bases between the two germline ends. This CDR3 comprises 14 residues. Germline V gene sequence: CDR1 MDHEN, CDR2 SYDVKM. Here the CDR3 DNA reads TGTGCCAGCAGTTTATTCGGCAGGTCCTACGAGCAGTACTTC. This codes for CASSLFGRSYEQYF.

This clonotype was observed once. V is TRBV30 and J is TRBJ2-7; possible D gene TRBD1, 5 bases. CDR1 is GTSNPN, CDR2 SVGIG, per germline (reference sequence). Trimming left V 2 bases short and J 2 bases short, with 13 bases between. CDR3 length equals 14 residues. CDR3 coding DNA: TGTGCCTGGAGTCAGGGCAGGTTAACCTACGAGCAGTACTTC. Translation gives CAWSQGRLTYEQYF.

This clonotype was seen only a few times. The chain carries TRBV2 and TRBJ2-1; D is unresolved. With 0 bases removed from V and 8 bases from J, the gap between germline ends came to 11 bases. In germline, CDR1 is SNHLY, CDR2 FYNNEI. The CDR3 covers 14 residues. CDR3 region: CASSEAYLVHEQFF. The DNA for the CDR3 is TGTGCCAGCAGTGAAGCTTATCTGGTCCATGAGCAGTTCTTC.

The CDR3 sequence: CASSYGGLAAYNEQFF. As DNA, the CDR3 is TGTGCCAGCAGTTATGGGGGGCTAGCGGCTTACAATGAGCAGTTCTTC. The chain uses TRBV28 and TRBJ2-1; D might be TRBD2 (7 bases). This CDR3 is 16 amino acids long. Germline V gene sequence: CDR1 MDHEN, CDR2 SYDVKM. V lost 4 bases to trimming and J lost 4 bases, with 17 bases between them.

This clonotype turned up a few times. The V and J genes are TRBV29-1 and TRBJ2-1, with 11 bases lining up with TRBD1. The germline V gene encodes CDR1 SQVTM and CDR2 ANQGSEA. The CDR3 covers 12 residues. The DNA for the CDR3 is TGCACCGGGACAGGGGGATACAATGAGCAGTTCTTC. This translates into CTGTGGYNEQFF.

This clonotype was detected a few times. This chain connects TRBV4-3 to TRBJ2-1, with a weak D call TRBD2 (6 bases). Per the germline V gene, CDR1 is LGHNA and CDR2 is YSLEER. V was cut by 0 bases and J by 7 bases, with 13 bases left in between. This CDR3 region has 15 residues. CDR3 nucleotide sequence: TGCGCCAGCAGCCAAGATCGGGACTTCCGGAATGAGCAGTTCTTC. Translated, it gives CASSQDRDFRNEQFF.

CDR3 sequence reads: CASSSQRGQGEMNTEAFF. The CDR3 DNA reads as TGTGCCAGCTCATCTCAAAGGGGACAGGGAGAAATGAACACTGAAGCTTTCTTT. The V call is TRBV18, the J call TRBJ1-1, with 9 bases aligning to TRBD1. V lost 5 bases and J lost 0; bases outside the gene matches: 13. The CDR3 length is 18 residues. The germline gives CDR1 KGHSH, CDR2 LQKENI.

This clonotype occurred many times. The CDR3 spells CASSLTSGSDTGELFF. CDR3 nucleotides: TGTGCCAGCAGCCTAACTAGCGGGTCTGACACCGGGGAGCTGTTTTTT. The chain recombines TRBV7-2 with TRBJ2-2; 9 nucleotides match TRBD2. V shed 5 bases and J 3 bases; nucleotides not matched to a gene: 7. CDR1 and CDR2 from the germline V gene are SGHTA and FQGNSA. The CDR3 is 16 residues long.

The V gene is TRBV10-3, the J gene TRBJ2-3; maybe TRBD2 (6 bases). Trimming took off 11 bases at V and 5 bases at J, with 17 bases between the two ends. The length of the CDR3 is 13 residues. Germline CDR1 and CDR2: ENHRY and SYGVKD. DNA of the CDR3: TGTGCCGGCAATGGAGGGAGTGAAGATACGCAGTATTTT. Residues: CAGNGGSEDTQYF.

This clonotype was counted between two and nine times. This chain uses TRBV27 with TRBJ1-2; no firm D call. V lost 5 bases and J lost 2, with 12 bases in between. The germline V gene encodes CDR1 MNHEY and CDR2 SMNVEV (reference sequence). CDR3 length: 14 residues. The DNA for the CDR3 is TGTGCCAGCAGTCCTCGAACCTCCAACTATGGCTACACCTTC. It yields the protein CASSPRTSNYGYTF.

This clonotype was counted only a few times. For the CDR3, the DNA is TGTGCCAGCAGCTGGCCGTCTCTGCTAGCGGGGAACTACGAGCAGTACTTC. Protein sequence: CASSWPSLLAGNYEQYF. V usage is TRBV5-5 and J usage is TRBJ2-7; 9 bases fit TRBD2. Per germline, CDR1 SGHKS and CDR2 YYEKEE (reference sequence). The trim removed 3 bases at V and 3 bases at J, leaving 13 bases unmatched. The CDR3 runs to 17 residues.

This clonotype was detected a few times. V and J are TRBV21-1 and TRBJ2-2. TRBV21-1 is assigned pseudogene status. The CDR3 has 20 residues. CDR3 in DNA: TGTGCCAGCAGCAAAGATGTGTGGCAAGTCGCCAACTGTGTATACGGGGAGCTGTTTTTT. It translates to CASSKDVWQVANCVYGELFF.

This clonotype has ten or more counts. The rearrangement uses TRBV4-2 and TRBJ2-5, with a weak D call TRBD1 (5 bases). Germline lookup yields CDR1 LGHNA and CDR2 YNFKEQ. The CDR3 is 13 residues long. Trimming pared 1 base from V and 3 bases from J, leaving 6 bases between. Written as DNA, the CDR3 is TGTGCCAGCAGCCAAGTAGGGGAAGAGACCCAGTACTTC. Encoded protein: CASSQVGEETQYF.

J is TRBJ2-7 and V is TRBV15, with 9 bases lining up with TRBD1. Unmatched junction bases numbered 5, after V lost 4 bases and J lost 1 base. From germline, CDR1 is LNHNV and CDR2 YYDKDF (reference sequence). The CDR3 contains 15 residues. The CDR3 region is CATSIDRGASYEQYF. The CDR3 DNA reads TGTGCCACCAGCATCGACAGGGGGGCGTCCTACGAGCAGTACTTC.